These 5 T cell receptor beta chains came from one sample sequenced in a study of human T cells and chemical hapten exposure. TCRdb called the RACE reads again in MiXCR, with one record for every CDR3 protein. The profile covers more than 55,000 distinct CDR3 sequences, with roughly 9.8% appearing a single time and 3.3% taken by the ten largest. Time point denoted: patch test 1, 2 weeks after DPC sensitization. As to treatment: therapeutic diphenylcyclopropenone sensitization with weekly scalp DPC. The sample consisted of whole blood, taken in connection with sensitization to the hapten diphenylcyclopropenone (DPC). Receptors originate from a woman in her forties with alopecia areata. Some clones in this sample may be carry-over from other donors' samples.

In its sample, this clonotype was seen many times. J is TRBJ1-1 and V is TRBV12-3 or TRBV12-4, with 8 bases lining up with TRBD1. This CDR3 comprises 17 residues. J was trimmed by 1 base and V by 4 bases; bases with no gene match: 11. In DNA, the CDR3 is TGTGCCAGCAGTTCCCCCAGAGGACAGGGCTCGAACACTGAAGCTTTCTTT. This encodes CASSSPRGQGSNTEAFF.

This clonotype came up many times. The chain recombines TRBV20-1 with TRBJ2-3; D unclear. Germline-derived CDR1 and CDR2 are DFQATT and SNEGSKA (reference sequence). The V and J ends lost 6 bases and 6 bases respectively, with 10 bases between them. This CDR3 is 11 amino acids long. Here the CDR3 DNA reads TGCAGTGCCTCGGTCGGGGATACGCAGTATTTT. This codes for CSASVGDTQYF.

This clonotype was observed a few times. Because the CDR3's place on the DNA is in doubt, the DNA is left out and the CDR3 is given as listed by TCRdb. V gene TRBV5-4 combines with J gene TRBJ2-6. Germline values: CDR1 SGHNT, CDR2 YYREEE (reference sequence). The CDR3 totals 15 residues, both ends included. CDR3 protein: CASSLVGSGANVLIF.

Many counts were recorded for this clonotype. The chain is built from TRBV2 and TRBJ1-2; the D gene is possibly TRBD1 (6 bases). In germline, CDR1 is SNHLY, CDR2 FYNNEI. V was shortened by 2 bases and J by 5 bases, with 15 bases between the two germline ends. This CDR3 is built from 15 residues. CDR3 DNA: TGTGCCAGCAGTGAAACAATAAGGGGGTTATATGGCTACACCTTC. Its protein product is CASSETIRGLYGYTF.

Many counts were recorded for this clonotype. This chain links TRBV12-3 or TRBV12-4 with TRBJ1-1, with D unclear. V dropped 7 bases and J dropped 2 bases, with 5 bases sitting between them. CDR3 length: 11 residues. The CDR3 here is CASTQNTEAFF. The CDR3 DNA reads TGTGCCAGCACCCAAAACACTGAAGCTTTCTTT.